These 29 T cell receptor beta chains were all obtained from the same sample, sequenced in a study of T cell changes during pregnancy in multiple sclerosis (dated by TCRdb to between 2017 and 2020). Library method: the immunoSEQ multiplex PCR assay. The immuneACCESS repertoire file appears here via TCRdb, limited to in-frame rearrangements. These files lack a portion of the clones; in checked studies, under half of the deficit traces to unresolved V genes, and the cause of the others is not known. The sample data list tens of thousands of clones, and around nine tenths of these were observed just once. 3.7% of the sample comes from the top ten. This sample comprised peripheral blood, obtained after pregnancy. All receptors derive from a female donor in good health, enrolled as a control in a pregnancy study.

V is TRBV5-6 and J is TRBJ2-7; 8 positions match TRBD2. Trimming took 4 bases from V and 7 from J; bases not matched to a gene: 16. This CDR3 has 16 residues. Germline CDR1 SGHDT, CDR2 YYEEEE. CDR3 region: CASSPGGVAGRNEQYF. CDR3 in DNA: TGTGCCAGCAGCCCCGGGGGGGTAGCGGGGAGGAATGAGCAGTACTTC.

The V and J genes are TRBV9 and TRBJ2-7, with D perhaps TRBD2 (6 bases). The CDR3 consists of 16 residues. V lost 4 bases to trimming and J lost 5 bases, with 22 bases between them. CDR1 and CDR2 (germline): SGDLS, YYNGEE. Here the CDR3 reads CASSRTWEGPGDEQYF. DNA for the CDR3: TGTGCCAGCAGCCGGACCTGGGAAGGGCCGGGGGACGAGCAGTACTTC.

J is TRBJ2-3 and V is TRBV6-5; 10 positions match TRBD2. There are 14 residues in the CDR3. Germline CDR1 and CDR2: MNHEY and SVGAGI. The V gene end was trimmed by 8 bases and the J gene end by 4 bases; junction bases not matched to a gene: 6. The CDR3: CASRLAGGADTQYF. As DNA, the CDR3 is TGTGCCAGCCGCTTAGCGGGGGGAGCAGATACGCAGTATTTT.

Points on this clone: Given a much more abundant clone one base away, this may be a read error. The chain is built from TRBV6-4 and TRBJ2-3; 8 positions agree with TRBD1. V trimming: 0 bases; J trimming: 2 bases; junction bases outside the gene matches: 1. The CDR3 contains 15 residues. CDR1 is MRHNA and CDR2 is SNTAGT in the germline V gene. Written as DNA, the CDR3 is TGTGCCAGCAGTGACTCGACAGGGGTCACAGATACGCAGTATTTT. As protein: CASSDSTGVTDTQYF.

The chain recombines TRBV6-1 with TRBJ2-1; no clear D. CDR1 is MNHNS and CDR2 is SASEGT in the germline V gene. This CDR3 spans 13 amino acids. With 11 bases removed from V and 5 bases from J, the gap between germline ends came to 16 bases. CDR3 residues: CAASFGENNEQFF. The CDR3 DNA is TGTGCCGCATCTTTCGGAGAGAACAATGAGCAGTTCTTC.

The rearrangement links TRBV7-8 to TRBJ1-6, with D maybe TRBD1 (5 bases). The CDR3 covers 13 residues. Germline-derived CDR1 and CDR2 are SGHVS and FQNEAQ. The V gene lost 5 bases and the J gene lost 9 bases, with 11 bases spanning the gap. This CDR3 is CASSRGVGSPLHF. The CDR3 DNA follows: TGTGCCAGCAGCCGGGGGGTGGGTTCACCCCTCCACTTT.

Here the CDR3 reads CASSLNLDPGEQFF. The CDR3 region has the DNA TGCGCCAGCAGCTTGAATTTAGATCCCGGTGAGCAGTTCTTC. This chain uses TRBV5-1 with TRBJ2-1; D gene uncertain. Germline CDR1 is SGHRS and CDR2 is YFSETQ. V shed 1 base and J shed 9 bases, with 14 bases lying between them. The CDR3 length is 14 residues. Based on the CDR3 plus reference TRBV5-1 and TRBJ2-1, the full variable domain is KAGVTQTPRYLIKTRGQQVTLSCSPISGHRSVSWYQQTPGQGLQFLFEYFSETQRNKGNFPGRFSGRQFSNSRSEMNVSTLELGDSALYLCASSLNLDPGEQFFGPGTRLTVL.

This chain joins TRBV4-2 and TRBJ2-7, with D possibly matching TRBD2 (7 bases). Germline V gives CDR1 LGHNA, CDR2 YNFKEQ. The CDR3 spans 12 residues. Trimming removed 8 bases from V and 4 bases from J, with 12 bases in between. CDR3 amino acids: CASGGGGYEQYF. The CDR3 DNA sequence: TGTGCCAGCGGGGGAGGGGGATACGAGCAGTACTTC.

The rearrangement uses TRBV28 and TRBJ1-4, with 7 bases identical to TRBD1. V lost 5 bases and J lost 1; bases outside the gene matches: 1. Germline CDR1 reads MDHEN; CDR2 reads SYDVKM. The CDR3 extends over 14 amino acids. The CDR3 loop reads CASSRQGTNEKLFF. The CDR3 DNA sequence: TGTGCCAGCAGTCGACAGGGAACTAATGAAAAACTGTTTTTT.

The gene calls are TRBV2 and TRBJ2-3; 10 bases fit TRBD2. The CDR3 contains 15 residues. CDR1 and CDR2 (germline): SNHLY, FYNNEI. J gave up 3 bases and V 10 bases, and 10 bases lay outside the gene matches. The CDR3 loop is CANHRGAGGTDTQYF. CDR3 nucleotides: TGTGCCAATCATCGCGGAGCGGGAGGGACAGATACGCAGTATTTT.

The rearrangement uses TRBV5-1 and TRBJ2-3; no definite D call. The V and J ends lost 0 bases and 2 bases respectively, with 4 bases between them. Germline-derived CDR1 and CDR2 are SGHRS and YFSETQ. This CDR3 contains 13 residues. The CDR3 here is CASSLEATDTQYF. For the CDR3, the DNA is TGCGCCAGCAGCTTGGAAGCCACAGATACGCAGTATTTT.

The chain is built from TRBV7-2 and TRBJ2-7; 7 bases agree with TRBD2. The CDR3 spans 13 residues. Trimming at V came to 5 bases and at J to 3 bases, leaving 4 bases not matched to a gene. The germline gives CDR1 SGHTA, CDR2 FQGNSA. The CDR3 reads CASSLKRDYEQYF. The CDR3 DNA reads as TGTGCCAGCAGCCTGAAGCGGGACTACGAGCAGTACTTC.

V is TRBV2 and J is TRBJ1-2, with D perhaps TRBD1 (6 bases). Trimming removed 6 bases from V and 8 bases from J, with 16 bases in between. CDR1 SNHLY and CDR2 FYNNEI come from the germline V gene. This CDR3 comprises 13 residues. The DNA for the CDR3 is TGTGCCAGCAGCGCCGGGACATTAAACGGCTACACCTTC. Its protein is CASSAGTLNGYTF.

The genes are TRBV6-6 and TRBJ1-6, with TRBD1 matching 7 bases. V shed 2 bases, J shed 8 bases, and the junction held 3 bases outside the gene matches. The CDR3 is 14 amino acids. Germline lookup yields CDR1 MNHNY and CDR2 SVGAGI (reference sequence). DNA for the CDR3: TGTGCCAGCAGTTACGACAGGGCCGATTCACCCCTCCACTTT. It encodes CASSYDRADSPLHF.

The sample holds one count of this clone. J is TRBJ2-4 and V is TRBV29-1; 10 bases line up with TRBD2. There are 13 residues in the CDR3. V lost 4 bases, J lost 3 bases, and 0 bases stayed unmatched. From germline, CDR1 is SQVTM and CDR2 ANQGSEA. The CDR3 here is CSVVAGGKNIQYF. The CDR3 coding sequence is TGCAGCGTTGTAGCGGGGGGCAAAAACATTCAGTACTTC.

The chain joins TRBV5-6 to TRBJ1-3; D uncertain. Germline V CDR1 and CDR2: SGHDT, YYEEEE. Deletions cut 5 bases from V and 0 bases from J, with 9 bases between. This CDR3 has 14 amino acids. The CDR3 sequence: CASRPGSSGNTIYF. CDR3 nucleotide sequence: TGTGCCAGCAGACCCGGGAGCTCTGGAAACACCATATATTTT.

This clone was seen more than once but under ten times. The chain combines TRBV2 with TRBJ1-2; 7 nucleotides match TRBD1. There are 13 residues in the CDR3. Germline V gene data show CDR1 as SNHLY and CDR2 as FYNNEI. Germline trimming cut 6 bases from V and 5 bases from J; bases unmatched to any gene: 6. The CDR3 region is CASSSEGAYGYTF. The CDR3 DNA reads as TGTGCCAGCAGCTCTGAGGGGGCATATGGCTACACCTTC.

The chain is built from TRBV7-9 and TRBJ1-5; weak D call: TRBD1 (6 bases). V shed 5 bases and J shed 2 bases, with 10 bases lying between them. Germline V lookup: CDR1 SEHNR, CDR2 FQNEAQ (reference sequence). This CDR3 region has 14 residues. CDR3 loop: CASSADSGNQPQHF. The CDR3 nucleotides read TGTGCCAGCAGCGCGGACAGCGGCAATCAGCCCCAGCATTTT.

The genes are TRBV28 and TRBJ1-2; D may be TRBD1 (5 bases). The CDR3 spans 13 residues. V lost 7 bases, J lost 4 bases, and 13 bases lay in between. Per the germline V gene, CDR1 is MDHEN and CDR2 is SYDVKM. CDR3 region: CASKRQYTYGYTF. CDR3 in DNA: TGTGCCAGCAAACGACAGTATACCTATGGCTACACCTTC.

This rearrangement joins TRBV7-9 to TRBJ2-1; the match to TRBD2 covers 10 bases. J was trimmed by 5 bases and V by 4 bases; bases with no gene match: 8. This CDR3 is 16 amino acids long. The germline V gene has CDR1 SEHNR and CDR2 FQNEAQ (reference sequence). The CDR3 reads CASSWALSGGDNEQFF. DNA for the CDR3: TGTGCCAGCAGCTGGGCGTTGAGCGGGGGGGACAATGAGCAGTTCTTC.

The chain combines TRBV28 with TRBJ2-2, with 9 nucleotides matching TRBD2. Trimming at V came to 7 bases and at J to 6 bases, leaving 9 bases not matched to a gene. Germline V gene sequence: CDR1 MDHEN, CDR2 SYDVKM. The CDR3 length is 15 residues. The CDR3 bases are TGTGCCAGCAATAGCGGGAGTACCCCTTCCGGGGAGCTGTTTTTT. Translating gives CASNSGSTPSGELFF.

The rearrangement links TRBV29-1 to TRBJ1-1; D is undetermined. The CDR3 is 13 residues long. Germline values: CDR1 SQVTM, CDR2 ANQGSEA. V was trimmed by 7 bases and J by 1 base, leaving 13 bases between them. The CDR3 loop reads CSAETQWNTEAFF. For the CDR3, the DNA is TGCAGCGCCGAGACACAATGGAACACTGAAGCTTTCTTT.

This chain joins TRBV28 and TRBJ2-2; 16 bases line up with TRBD2. J was trimmed by 7 bases and V by 6 bases; bases with no gene match: 8. The CDR3 sequence is 17 residues long. Germline V lookup: CDR1 MDHEN, CDR2 SYDVKM. The DNA of the CDR3 is TGTGCCAGCAGGATCGGGACTAGCGGGAGGGCCAACGGGGAGCTGTTTTTT. This encodes CASRIGTSGRANGELFF.

The chain employs TRBV27 and TRBJ1-2, with a weak D call TRBD1 (5 bases). The CDR3 is 13 amino acids. CDR1 is MNHEY, CDR2 SMNVEV, per germline (reference sequence). V was pared by 6 bases and J by 6 bases, with 14 bases between. The CDR3 sequence is CASRTGGVDGYTF. The DNA for the CDR3 is TGTGCCAGCAGAACGGGAGGGGTAGATGGCTACACCTTC.

This rearrangement joins TRBV28 to TRBJ1-2, with no clear D. V was pared by 4 bases and J by 1 base, with 13 bases between. The CDR3 is 15 residues long. Germline CDR1 reads MDHEN; CDR2 reads SYDVKM. The CDR3 sequence: CASSSLLGGNYGYTF. The DNA of the CDR3 is TGTGCCAGCAGTTCCCTTCTGGGAGGTAACTATGGCTACACCTTC.

The V call is TRBV4-1, the J call TRBJ2-6; 8 bases align to TRBD1. In germline, CDR1 is MGHRA, CDR2 YSYEKL. With 3 bases clipped from V and 3 bases from J, the junction kept 7 bases outside the gene matches. This CDR3 spans 17 amino acids. For the CDR3, the DNA is TGCGCCAGCAGCCATGGACAGGGAAGGGGTGGGGCCAACGTCCTGACTTTC. Translating gives CASSHGQGRGGANVLTF.

This chain connects TRBV9 to TRBJ1-6, with 7 bases aligning to TRBD1. This CDR3 has 15 residues. V shed 7 bases, J shed 1 base, and the junction held 5 bases outside the gene matches. The germline V gene encodes CDR1 SGDLS and CDR2 YYNGEE. The CDR3 DNA reads as TGTGCCAGCGGACTCAGGGGGTCCTATAATTCACCCCTCCACTTT. Translation gives CASGLRGSYNSPLHF.

The gene calls are TRBV30 and TRBJ2-1, with TRBD2 as a possible D gene (6 bases). Germline V lookup: CDR1 GTSNPN, CDR2 SVGIG (reference sequence). This CDR3 has 13 residues. Trimming took 3 bases from V and 12 from J, leaving 18 bases between them. Here the CDR3 DNA reads TGTGCCTGGAGCACGGCCTCGGGAGAGGTGCAGTTCTTC. Amino acids: CAWSTASGEVQFF.

The chain couples TRBV25-1 to TRBJ1-2; D not certain. Germline values: CDR1 MGHDK, CDR2 SYGVNS. The germline V and J ends were trimmed by 5 bases and 6 bases, with 19 bases remaining between them. CDR3 length: 15 amino acids. Written as DNA, the CDR3 is TGTGCCAGCAGTAATCTCACGGGGTTGGTTGATGGCTACACCTTC. As protein: CASSNLTGLVDGYTF.